The 18 T cell receptor beta chains presented below share a single source sample, sequenced in a study of blood T cell repertoires in COVID-19. Some clones are missing from TCRdb's copy, which holds only in-frame ones; the method was immunoSEQ multiplex PCR. Of 220,000 or so clones in the sample, 85% to 90% were seen once. Sequencing was done on a sample of PBMCs or T cells enriched from blood (not recorded which). These TCRs come from a man aged 50 or older who had been exposed to COVID-19.

The chain combines TRBV6-5 with TRBJ2-3, with a possible D match to TRBD1 (5 bases). The V end lost 8 bases, the J end lost 2 bases, and 14 bases lay between the germline ends. This CDR3 is 14 amino acids long. In germline, CDR1 is MNHEY, CDR2 SVGAGI. CDR3 protein: CASGAGSSTDTQYF. As DNA, the CDR3 is TGTGCCAGCGGAGCAGGGTCTTCCACAGATACGCAGTATTTT.

The rearrangement links TRBV7-9 to TRBJ1-1; 8 nucleotides match TRBD1. The V and J ends lost 5 bases and 4 bases, in that order; junction bases with no gene match: 9. This CDR3 is 15 amino acids long. CDR1 and CDR2 from the germline V gene are SEHNR and FQNEAQ (reference sequence). CDR3 sequence reads: CASSMADRGGTEAFF. The CDR3 bases are TGTGCCAGCAGCATGGCTGACAGGGGTGGCACTGAAGCTTTCTTT.

The CDR3 sequence is CASSFRGQGGRETQYF. CDR3 nucleotide sequence: TGTGCCAGCAGTTTCCGAGGACAGGGAGGTCGGGAGACCCAGTACTTC. This sequence joins TRBV27 and TRBJ2-5; 8 bases line up with TRBD1. V gave up 3 bases and J gave up 5 bases; unmatched junction bases: 11. Germline lookup yields CDR1 MNHEY and CDR2 SMNVEV (reference sequence). CDR3 length: 16 amino acids.

This clone was seen once. The chain has TRBV4-1 and TRBJ1-5; TRBD1 might be the D (6 bases). Germline values: CDR1 MGHRA, CDR2 YSYEKL. Trimming removed 4 bases from V and 7 bases from J, with 11 bases in between. The CDR3 totals 13 residues. The CDR3 spells CASSPTGLQPQHF. The CDR3 region has the DNA TGCGCCAGCAGCCCTACAGGGCTGCAGCCCCAGCATTTT.

The chain joins TRBV4-1 to TRBJ1-6; 10 positions agree with TRBD1. This CDR3 is 16 amino acids long. V gave up 3 bases and J gave up 8 bases; unmatched junction bases: 7. Germline V CDR1 and CDR2: MGHRA, YSYEKL. Here the CDR3 DNA reads TGCGCCAGCAGCCAGGGGACAGGGGATTGGCATTCACCCCTCCACTTT. It yields the protein CASSQGTGDWHSPLHF.

J is TRBJ2-1 and V is TRBV23-1; 10 positions agree with TRBD1. TRBV23-1 is identified as an open reading frame with a role that is uncertain. After removal of 8 bases from V and 0 bases from J, the junction contained 19 bases not matched to a gene. The CDR3 has 20 amino acids. The CDR3 sequence: CASVPAETGGSWSSYNEQFF. CDR3 sequence (DNA): TGCGCCAGCGTGCCCGCGGAGACAGGGGGCTCTTGGAGCTCCTACAATGAGCAGTTCTTC.

The V call is TRBV6-2 or TRBV6-3, the J call TRBJ1-4, with D possibly TRBD1 on 6 matching bases. V lost 5 bases to trimming and J lost 6 bases, with 16 bases between them. The CDR3 totals 15 residues. Germline V CDR1 and CDR2: MNHEY, SVGEGT. CDR3 residues: CASSTDSQRDEKLFF. The CDR3 DNA is TGTGCCAGCAGTACGGACAGCCAGAGGGATGAAAAACTGTTTTTT.

The chain is built from TRBV24-1 and TRBJ2-3; 7 bases are shared with TRBD1. The germline CDR1 and CDR2 sequences are KGHDR and SFDVKD. Germline trimming cut 4 bases from V and 1 base from J; bases unmatched to any gene: 4. The length of the CDR3 is 15 residues. CDR3 DNA: TGTGCCACCAGTGACAGACAGGGAGGCACAGATACGCAGTATTTT. This sequence encodes CATSDRQGGTDTQYF.

This sequence joins TRBV12-5 and TRBJ1-5; 10 bases agree with TRBD1. The junction had 1 base not matched to a gene; V was cut back by 5 bases and J by 6 bases. This CDR3 has 13 amino acids. Germline V CDR1 and CDR2: LGHNT, FRNRAP. Written as DNA, the CDR3 is TGTGCTAGTGGTCGGACAGGGGGTCAGCCCCAGCATTTT. As protein: CASGRTGGQPQHF.

This chain connects TRBV19 to TRBJ2-1; possible D gene TRBD2, 6 bases. The CDR3 totals 13 residues. Germline V gene data show CDR1 as LNHDA and CDR2 as SQIVND (reference sequence). Trimming left V 5 bases short and J 7 bases short, with 12 bases between. In DNA, the CDR3 is TGTGCCAGTAGTGAATGGGGGGAAAATGAGCAGTTCTTC. Its protein is CASSEWGENEQFF.

The V gene is TRBV5-1, the J gene TRBJ2-1, with 7 bases identical to TRBD1. The V gene end was trimmed by 1 base and the J gene end by 5 bases; junction bases not matched to a gene: 6. The V gene's germline CDR1 is SGHRS and CDR2 YFSETQ. The CDR3 consists of 15 residues. CDR3 sequence (DNA): TGCGCCAGCAGCTTGACAGGGGCTTTCAACAATGAGCAGTTCTTC. Amino acids: CASSLTGAFNNEQFF.

This clone was recorded once. This rearrangement joins TRBV30 to TRBJ1-1, with a tentative D call TRBD1 (5 bases). The CDR3 length is 13 residues. V was trimmed by 3 bases and J by 3 bases, leaving 11 bases between them. The germline V gene has CDR1 GTSNPN and CDR2 SVGIG (reference sequence). CDR3 sequence: CAWSFTGYTEAFF. CDR3 in DNA: TGTGCCTGGAGCTTCACAGGTTACACTGAAGCTTTCTTT.

This rearrangement joins TRBV6-4 to TRBJ2-3, with a weak D call TRBD1 (8 bases). The V and J ends lost 2 bases and 6 bases respectively, with 12 bases between them. The CDR3 sequence is 14 residues long. Per the germline V gene, CDR1 is MRHNA and CDR2 is SNTAGT. CDR3 residues: CASSDTGGADTQYF. The CDR3, as DNA: TGTGCCAGCAGTGACACAGGGGGGGCCGATACGCAGTATTTT.

V usage is TRBV2 and J usage is TRBJ2-3; possibly TRBD2 for D (6 bases). CDR1 is SNHLY, CDR2 FYNNEI, per germline. The CDR3 totals 14 residues. V dropped 8 bases and J dropped 7 bases, with 19 bases sitting between them. CDR3 residues: CASFSGTSIHTQYF. CDR3 coding DNA: TGTGCCAGCTTTTCCGGGACTTCAATTCATACGCAGTATTTT.

This chain's CDR3 is CASSLEVSGGYNEQFF. The CDR3 nucleotides are TGTGCCAGCAGCTTAGAGGTTAGCGGGGGTTACAATGAGCAGTTCTTC. The gene calls are TRBV7-2 and TRBJ2-1; 9 positions agree with TRBD2. The J segment lost 4 bases and the V segment lost 1 base, leaving 5 bases of the junction unmatched. Germline V gene lookup returns CDR1 SGHTA and CDR2 FQGNSA. The CDR3 runs 16 residues.

This sequence joins TRBV10-3 and TRBJ2-3; 10 bases are a match to TRBD2. The V gene's germline CDR1 is ENHRY and CDR2 SYGVKD. CDR3 length equals 16 residues. With V trimmed by 2 bases and J by 7 bases, 9 bases remained unmatched. The CDR3 bases are TGTGCCATCAGTGAGCTGGCTAGCGGGAGTGGTAATACGCAGTATTTT. It yields the protein CAISELASGSGNTQYF.

This clone was picked up one time. The J gene is TRBJ1-1, the V gene TRBV5-1; the D gene is possibly TRBD1 (6 bases). This CDR3 has 13 amino acids. The V gene's germline CDR1 is SGHRS and CDR2 YFSETQ. V lost 4 bases, J lost 1 base, and 8 bases lay in between. CDR3 sequence (DNA): TGCGCCAGCAGCGAACAGGGGAACACTGAAGCTTTCTTT. Translating gives CASSEQGNTEAFF.

The CDR3 coding sequence is TGTGCCAGCAGGCGGGGGGTCTCAACTGGAAACACCATATATTTT. Protein sequence: CASRRGVSTGNTIYF. The V and J genes are TRBV28 and TRBJ1-3; TRBD1 is a possible D gene (5 bases). Trimming took off 6 bases at V and 2 bases at J, with 14 bases between the two ends. The germline V gene has CDR1 MDHEN and CDR2 SYDVKM. The CDR3 runs 15 residues.